This T cell receptor (beta chain) was sequenced during a study of patients and donors after allogeneic stem cell transplantation. From the RT-PCR reads, TCRdb called clonotypes with MiXCR, one entry per CDR3 protein. This table has 400,000 to 500,000 distinct CDR3 sequences, roughly 16% appearing once. V was trimmed by 7 bases and J by 9 bases, leaving 17 bases between them. This CDR3 region has 13 residues. Germline V gene lookup returns CDR1 SEHNR and CDR2 FQNEAQ (reference sequence). The chain employs TRBV7-9 and TRBJ2-3; D ambiguous. The receptor was derived from a human donor who was either an allogeneic HSCT recipient or a stem cell or donor lymphocyte infusion donor (not recorded which). It is not recorded whose cells these are; they may come from a transplant donor. Sequenced: blood, either unsorted or a sorted T cell fraction (not recorded which). As DNA, the CDR3 is TGTGCCAGCACCGCCTCGAGTGGGTGGACGCAGTATTTT. This translates into CASTASSGWTQYF.